The rows below give T cell receptor beta chains drawn from one sample of a study of T cells in tuberculosis. Sequencing used immunoSEQ multiplex PCR; TCRdb keeps in-frame clones, though not all of them. The data show approximately 30,000 clones, with 70% to 90% seen just once and almost 5.5% held by the top ten. The input for sequencing was PBMCs, taken at tuberculosis diagnosis. The receptors come from an adult with tuberculosis. Each CDR3 is given with its conserved first and last residue. D genes are given only for firm matches. Clone size, where shown, is once, few, many, or a class for clones that have expanded.

CASSDSGTPETQYF,TGTGCCAGCAGTGACTCGGGGACACCAGAGACCCAGTACTTC,NA,TRBV6-1,NA,TRBJ2-5
CASTKEGVSYEQYF,TGTGCCAGCACCAAAGAGGGCGTGTCCTACGAGCAGTACTTC,NA,TRBV6-1,NA,TRBJ2-7
CASSLGSGATGELFF,TGCGCCAGCAGCTTGGGCTCAGGGGCCACCGGGGAGCTGTTTTTT,NA,TRBV5-1,NA,TRBJ2-2
CASSLVSGRGRGNTIYF,TGTGCCAGCAGCTTAGTTTCTGGGAGGGGTCGCGGAAACACCATATATTTT,NA,TRBV7-2,NA,TRBJ1-3
CASSLLAGNNSPLHF,TGTGCCAGCAGCTTACTTGCAGGGAACAATTCACCCCTCCACTTT,NA,TRBV7-9,NA,TRBJ1-6
CASTRSGGLGETQYF,TGTGCCAGCACCCGTTCAGGGGGTTTGGGGGAGACCCAGTACTTC,TRBD1,TRBV7-6,NA,TRBJ2-5
CASSAPGQGARSPLHF,TGTGCCAGCAGTGCGCCCGGGCAGGGGGCGCGTTCACCCCTCCACTTT,TRBD1,TRBV2,NA,TRBJ1-6
CASSLAGGRAYEQYF,TGTGCCAGCAGCTTAGCAGGCGGGAGGGCCTACGAGCAGTACTTC,TRBD2,TRBV7-2,NA,TRBJ2-7
CASSGGGGPGDNTEAFF,TGCGCCAGCAGCGGAGGCGGGGGGCCGGGAGATAACACTGAAGCTTTCTTT,NA,TRBV5-1,NA,TRBJ1-1
CASSLNGGRAYEQYF,TGCGCCAGCAGCTTGAACGGCGGGAGGGCCTACGAGCAGTACTTC,TRBD2,TRBV5-1,NA,TRBJ2-7
CASSQDWGGGARNTIYF,TGCGCCAGCAGCCAAGATTGGGGTGGGGGGGCCCGAAACACCATATATTTT,NA,TRBV4-3,NA,TRBJ1-3
CAWSTPYRQGVGHEQYF,TGTGCCTGGAGTACCCCATACCGACAGGGTGTCGGCCACGAGCAGTACTTC,TRBD1,TRBV30,NA,TRBJ2-7
CASSLGSYEQYF,TGTGCCAGCAGCTTAGGGAGCTACGAGCAGTACTTC,NA,TRBV7-2,NA,TRBJ2-7
CASSGTGGVFGSSHEQYF,TGTGCCAGCAGTGGGACAGGGGGGGTATTTGGGAGTAGCCACGAGCAGTACTTC,TRBD1,TRBV2,NA,TRBJ2-7
CASSQDWASGTNEQFF,TGCGCCAGCAGCCAAGATTGGGCTAGCGGGACTAATGAGCAGTTCTTC,TRBD2,TRBV4-3,NA,TRBJ2-1
CASSVDRNSYEQYF,TGCGCCAGCAGTGTTGACAGGAATTCCTACGAGCAGTACTTC,NA,TRBV10-2,NA,TRBJ2-7
CASSTWTGGYNSPLHF,TGTGCCAGCAGTACTTGGACAGGGGGCTATAATTCACCCCTCCACTTT,TRBD1,TRBV28,NA,TRBJ1-6
CASSRLSSGDNEQFF,TGCGCCAGCAGCCGACTATCTAGCGGGGACAATGAGCAGTTCTTC,TRBD2,TRBV4-1,once,TRBJ2-1
CASSLAPTYYEQYF,TGTGCCAGCAGCTTAGCGCCCACTTACTACGAGCAGTACTTC,NA,TRBV7-9,NA,TRBJ2-7
CASSDLTDTQYF,TGTGCCAGCAGTGACCTAACAGATACGCAGTATTTT,NA,TRBV25-1,few,TRBJ2-3
CAWSTGTGFMNTEAFF,TGTGCCTGGAGTACCGGGACAGGGTTCATGAACACTGAAGCTTTCTTT,TRBD1,TRBV30,NA,TRBJ1-1
CASSRVANTEAFF,TGTGCCAGCAGTCGGGTAGCGAACACTGAAGCTTTCTTT,NA,TRBV6-1,NA,TRBJ1-1
CASSWGGRSYEQYF,TGTGCCAGCAGTTGGGGAGGGAGGTCCTACGAGCAGTACTTC,TRBD2,TRBV28,NA,TRBJ2-7
CTSSQCLGGKVEQYF,TGCACCAGCAGCCAGTGCCTAGGGGGAAAAGTCGAGCAGTACTTC,NA,TRBV1,once,TRBJ2-7
CASGVRTGELFF,TGTGCCAGCGGTGTCAGGACCGGGGAGCTGTTTTTT,NA,TRBV28,once,TRBJ2-2
CASSQDLAGNNNEQFF,TGTGCCAGCAGCCAAGACTTAGCGGGGAATAATAATGAGCAGTTCTTC,TRBD2,TRBV4-2,NA,TRBJ2-1
CASTLTGLVEDTQYF,TGTGCCAGCACCTTAACGGGACTGGTGGAGGATACGCAGTATTTT,NA,TRBV11-2,once,TRBJ2-3
CASSRDSDATNEKLFF,TGTGCCAGCAGCCGGGACAGTGATGCAACTAATGAAAAACTGTTTTTT,TRBD1,TRBV7-2,NA,TRBJ1-4
CASSYSGGAGQPQHF,TGTGCCAGCAGTTATTCGGGGGGCGCCGGGCAGCCCCAGCATTTT,NA,TRBV6-6,NA,TRBJ1-5
CASVLSGTATEAFF,TGTGCCAGCGTACTTTCCGGGACAGCAACTGAAGCTTTCTTT,TRBD1,TRBV6-5,NA,TRBJ1-1
CASTFASGTAETQYF,TGTGCCAGCACCTTCGCCAGCGGGACTGCAGAGACCCAGTACTTC,TRBD2,TRBV2,NA,TRBJ2-5
CASRTGGPGPDTQYF,TGTGCCAGCAGGACCGGGGGGCCCGGGCCAGATACGCAGTATTTT,NA,TRBV6-5,NA,TRBJ2-3
CASRAGDAGANVLTF,TGTGCCAGCAGGGCAGGGGATGCTGGGGCCAACGTCCTGACTTTC,NA,TRBV6-1,NA,TRBJ2-6
CAWSVFPGLGDIQYF,TGTGCCTGGAGTGTATTTCCCGGACTAGGGGACATTCAGTACTTC,TRBD2,TRBV30,NA,TRBJ2-4
CASSRRQGPPEQFF,TGTGCCAGCAGTCGCCGACAGGGGCCCCCTGAGCAGTTCTTC,TRBD1,TRBV6-5,NA,TRBJ2-1
CSAVRDRGGYTF,TGCAGCGCCGTCCGGGACAGAGGTGGCTACACCTTC,TRBD1,TRBV29-1,NA,TRBJ1-2
CAWSPTPNYEQYF,TGTGCCTGGAGTCCCACTCCAAACTACGAGCAGTACTTC,NA,TRBV30,few,TRBJ2-7
CASRPIQGTNTEAFF,TGTGCCAGCAGACCCATACAGGGAACGAACACTGAAGCTTTCTTT,NA,TRBV5-6,NA,TRBJ1-1
CASSLPGRTRTEKLFF,TGCGCCAGCAGCCTCCCGGGCCGGACAAGAACAGAAAAACTGTTTTTT,NA,TRBV4-1,NA,TRBJ1-4
CASSSYYTDTQYF,TGTGCCAGCAGCTCATACTACACAGATACGCAGTATTTT,NA,TRBV13,NA,TRBJ2-3
CASSAIQGREAFF,TGTGCCAGCAGCGCAATACAGGGTAGGGAAGCTTTCTTT,NA,TRBV21-1,NA,TRBJ1-1
CASSGRANSPLHF,TGTGCCAGCAGCGGCAGGGCTAATTCACCCCTCCACTTT,NA,TRBV28,NA,TRBJ1-6
CASSPLGRRGSPLHF,TGTGCCAGCAGTCCTTTGGGCCGGAGGGGATCACCCCTCCACTTT,NA,TRBV28,NA,TRBJ1-6
CAWGDRVETQYF,TGTGCCTGGGGGGACAGGGTAGAGACCCAGTACTTC,TRBD1,TRBV30,NA,TRBJ2-5
CASSQDPGGRKGYTF,TGCGCCAGCAGCCAAGATCCGGGGGGACGGAAAGGCTACACCTTC,NA,TRBV4-1,NA,TRBJ1-2
CASSIVDRGRETQYF,TGTGCCAGTAGTATCGTCGACAGGGGGCGTGAGACCCAGTACTTC,TRBD1,TRBV19,NA,TRBJ2-5
CASSFGGSYEQYF,TGTGCCAGCAGCTTTGGCGGCTCCTACGAGCAGTACTTC,NA,TRBV5-6,NA,TRBJ2-7
CASSLEIGEQFF,TGTGCCAGCAGCTTAGAAATCGGGGAGCAGTTCTTC,NA,TRBV7-2,NA,TRBJ2-1
CASSYRQGRGNEKLFF,TGTGCCAGCAGCTACAGACAGGGGCGGGGGAATGAAAAACTGTTTTTT,TRBD1,TRBV5-6,NA,TRBJ1-4
CASSQARGREQYF,TGTGCCAGCAGCCAAGCCCGAGGTCGAGAGCAGTACTTC,NA,TRBV4-2,NA,TRBJ2-7
CAIRGLDSDWFF,TGTGCCATCAGGGGTCTTGACAGCGACTGGTTCTTC,NA,TRBV10-3,once,TRBJ2-1
CASSYKGTDRTDTQYF,TGTGCCAGCAGTTATAAAGGGACAGACCGCACAGATACGCAGTATTTT,TRBD1,TRBV27,NA,TRBJ2-3
CASSWQGQETQYF,TGTGCCAGCAGCTGGCAGGGGCAAGAGACCCAGTACTTC,NA,TRBV7-2,NA,TRBJ2-5